Listed here are 24 T cell receptor beta chains from one sample, sequenced in a study of blood T cell repertoires in COVID-19. TCRdb's table, derived via immunoSEQ multiplex PCR, lists solely in-frame clones and lacks some. Counted here are about 98,000 clones, roughly 87% occurring once; the ten biggest clones make up around 19%. The specimen was peripheral blood. These receptors were taken from a man older than 75 with acute or convalescent COVID-19.

The chain's CDR3 is CASSYYPRLQGRDTEAFF. In DNA form, the CDR3 reads TGTGCCAGCAGTTACTATCCCCGCCTACAGGGAAGGGACACTGAAGCTTTCTTT. The chain recombines TRBV6-2 or TRBV6-3 with TRBJ1-1; possible D gene TRBD1, 6 bases. In germline, CDR1 is MNHEY, CDR2 SVGEGT. The V end lost 1 base, the J end lost 3 bases, and 21 bases lay between the germline ends. The CDR3 length is 18 residues.

This clone was counted a few times. This rearrangement joins TRBV6-2 or TRBV6-3 to TRBJ1-5; TRBD1 aligns across 9 bases. The V segment lost 4 bases and the J segment 6 bases; nucleotides outside the gene matches: 1. Germline CDR1 is MNHEY and CDR2 is SVGEGT. The CDR3 totals 13 residues. CDR3 protein: CASSSQGAQPQHF. The DNA for the CDR3 is TGTGCCAGCAGTTCACAGGGGGCTCAGCCCCAGCATTTT.

The chain uses TRBV7-9 and TRBJ2-3, with 10 bases fitting TRBD1. Germline V CDR1 and CDR2: SEHNR, FQNEAQ (reference sequence). Trimming at V came to 6 bases and at J to 6 bases, leaving 15 bases not matched to a gene. This CDR3 has 17 amino acids. The CDR3 DNA follows: TGTGCCAGCAGTAAACCTCCGGGACAGGGGTCACGGGATACGCAGTATTTT. Translating it yields CASSKPPGQGSRDTQYF.

J is TRBJ2-4 and V is TRBV5-6, with TRBD2 as a possible D gene (6 bases). CDR3 length equals 16 residues. CDR1 is SGHDT, CDR2 YYEEEE, per germline. V was cut by 4 bases and J by 5 bases, with 19 bases left in between. The CDR3 loop is CASSPPGLALENIQYF. In DNA form, the CDR3 reads TGTGCCAGCAGCCCCCCTGGTCTAGCGCTTGAAAACATTCAGTACTTC.

The chain links TRBV28 to TRBJ2-5; 12 bases are a match to TRBD1. The junction had 7 bases not matched to a gene; V was cut back by 6 bases and J by 5 bases. The germline gives CDR1 MDHEN, CDR2 SYDVKM. CDR3 length equals 15 residues. CDR3 DNA: TGTGCCAGCAGACAAGCCGGGACAGGGGGCGAGACCCAGTACTTC. Its protein is CASRQAGTGGETQYF.

Only a few counts were recorded for this clone. V and J are TRBV5-4 and TRBJ2-7; a possible D gene is TRBD2 (5 bases). CDR1 and CDR2 (germline): SGHNT, YYREEE (reference sequence). The CDR3 consists of 15 residues. Trimming cost V 4 bases and J 6 bases, with 20 bases left between them. In nucleotides, the CDR3 is TGTGCCAGCAGCGCTACCGGAGGATCGTTGGGCGAGCAGTACTTC. Encoded protein: CASSATGGSLGEQYF.

This chain's CDR3 is CASSFLVAGTFTGELFF. The CDR3 region has the DNA TGTGCCAGCAGCTTCTTAGTAGCGGGGACCTTCACCGGGGAGCTGTTTTTT. The rearrangement links TRBV7-6 to TRBJ2-2; TRBD2 aligns across 8 bases. There are 17 residues in the CDR3. V shed 3 bases, J shed 4 bases, and the junction held 10 bases outside the gene matches. Germline CDR1 reads SGHVS; CDR2 reads FNYEAQ.

This rearrangement joins TRBV23-1 to TRBJ2-2; TRBD1 is a possible D gene (5 bases). TRBV23-1 is annotated as an ORF whose role is uncertain. V lost 6 bases and J lost 3, with 14 bases in between. The CDR3 contains 15 residues. CDR3 coding DNA: TGCGCCAGCAGCCCCCGACAGAGATACACCGGGGAGCTGTTTTTT. It codes for CASSPRQRYTGELFF.

V usage is TRBV7-9 and J usage is TRBJ2-1, with D possibly TRBD2 on 5 matching bases. Per germline, CDR1 SEHNR and CDR2 FQNEAQ (reference sequence). Trimming stripped 5 bases from V and 0 bases from J, with 11 bases between. The CDR3 consists of 15 residues. The chain's CDR3 is CASSLAGSSYNEQFF. For the CDR3, the DNA is TGTGCCAGCAGCCTCGCGGGTAGCTCCTACAATGAGCAGTTCTTC.

The rearrangement links TRBV6-2 or TRBV6-3 to TRBJ1-2, with 11 bases fitting TRBD1. The J segment lost 4 bases and the V segment lost 2 bases, leaving 3 bases of the junction unmatched. This CDR3 comprises 15 residues. The germline V gene has CDR1 MNHEY and CDR2 SVGEGT. The CDR3 region is CASSYTGTGGYGYTF. As DNA, the CDR3 is TGTGCCAGCAGTTACACCGGGACAGGGGGCTATGGCTACACCTTC.

The chain employs TRBV30 and TRBJ1-4; D is perhaps TRBD1 (5 bases). Germline-derived CDR1 and CDR2 are GTSNPN and SVGIG (reference sequence). The CDR3 runs to 16 residues. Trimming cost V 4 bases and J 5 bases, with 20 bases left between them. As DNA, the CDR3 is TGTGCCTGGACTGGGGGGGTTGGGGGACCAAATGAAAAACTGTTTTTT. Amino acid sequence: CAWTGGVGGPNEKLFF.

The rearrangement uses TRBV2 and TRBJ2-5; D remains ambiguous. The CDR3 has 13 residues. The germline V gene has CDR1 SNHLY and CDR2 FYNNEI. V was pared by 5 bases and J by 4 bases, with 11 bases between. The CDR3 here is CASSSQRPETQYF. Here the CDR3 DNA reads TGTGCCAGCAGTAGCCAGAGGCCAGAGACCCAGTACTTC.

The V gene is TRBV6-7, the J gene TRBJ1-2; D perhaps matches TRBD1 (5 bases). TRBV6-7 is assigned to the ORF class and has an uncertain function. Between the trimmed V and J ends, which lost 7 bases and 4 bases, there was a span of 7 bases. The CDR3 contains 11 residues. CDR3 nucleotide sequence: TGTGCCAGCACTCAGGGCTATGGCTACACCTTC. Translation gives CASTQGYGYTF.

V gene TRBV5-4 combines with J gene TRBJ2-5; weak D call: TRBD2 (6 bases). CDR3 length: 13 residues. Trimming pared 10 bases from V and 2 bases from J, leaving 15 bases between. The germline CDR1 and CDR2 sequences are SGHNT and YYREEE (reference sequence). CDR3 coding DNA: TGTGCCCTCACCCGGGGGAGACAAGAGACCCAGTACTTC. Translation gives CALTRGRQETQYF.

The chain carries TRBV28 and TRBJ1-2, with 7 bases identical to TRBD1. Germline V lookup: CDR1 MDHEN, CDR2 SYDVKM. The CDR3 length is 11 residues. The J segment lost 12 bases and the V segment lost 5 bases, leaving 6 bases of the junction unmatched. CDR3 residues: CASSPKTGHTF. The CDR3 region has the DNA TGTGCCAGCAGTCCCAAGACAGGGCACACCTTC.

This clone was counted a single time. This chain joins TRBV9 and TRBJ1-2, with 7 bases lining up with TRBD1. CDR3 size: 15 residues. In germline, CDR1 is SGDLS, CDR2 YYNGEE. The trim removed 2 bases at V and 4 bases at J, leaving 8 bases unmatched. Here the CDR3 DNA reads TGTGCCAGCAGCGTGACCGGGACAGCCCTCTATGGCTACACCTTC. This codes for CASSVTGTALYGYTF.

This chain's CDR3 is CASSLGDRSSEQYF. The CDR3 nucleotides read TGCGCCAGCAGCTTGGGGGACAGATCTTCTGAGCAGTACTTC. The chain has TRBV5-1 and TRBJ2-7; 7 positions match TRBD1. Germline CDR1 SGHRS, CDR2 YFSETQ. J was trimmed by 7 bases and V by 0 bases; bases with no gene match: 7. The CDR3 consists of 14 residues.

As regards this clone: Other DNA sequences in this specimen translate into the identical CDR3. The rearrangement uses TRBV28 and TRBJ1-1; a weak D match, TRBD1 (5 bases). CDR3 size: 14 residues. Germline-derived CDR1 and CDR2 are MDHEN and SYDVKM. Trimming shortened V by 3 bases and J by 4 bases, and 12 bases separated the two germline ends. The CDR3 is CASSFGGVGTEAFF. The DNA for the CDR3 is TGTGCCAGCAGTTTCGGGGGGGTGGGCACTGAAGCTTTCTTT. Variable domain in full (rest from reference TRBV28 and TRBJ1-1): DVKVTQSSRYLVKRTGEKVFLECVQDMDHENMFWYRQDPGLGLRLIYFSYDVKMKEKGDIPEGYSVSREKKERFSLILESASTNQTSMYLCASSFGGVGTEAFFGQGTRLTVV.

This clone has just one count. This chain connects TRBV10-2 to TRBJ1-3; no reliable D call. Germline assignment: CDR1 WSHSY and CDR2 SAAADI. The CDR3 loop spans 17 amino acids. Trimming pared 6 bases from V and 4 bases from J, leaving 22 bases between. The CDR3 DNA is TGCGCCAGCAGCCTATACAGTTTGAGGGATTCGGGAAACACCATATATTTT. This codes for CASSLYSLRDSGNTIYF.

The J gene is TRBJ1-2, the V gene TRBV6-6; 7 bases line up with TRBD1. The ends lost 2 bases at V and 5 bases at J; junction bases unmatched: 11. Per germline, CDR1 MNHNY and CDR2 SVGAGI (reference sequence). The CDR3 has 16 amino acids. CDR3 nucleotides: TGTGCCAGCAGTTACCCTGGGACAGCTAACGTTTATGGCTACACCTTC. Its translation is CASSYPGTANVYGYTF.

This clone was observed a handful of times. The chain carries TRBV10-1 and TRBJ2-7; a possible D gene is TRBD1 (6 bases). Per the germline V gene, CDR1 is WNHNN and CDR2 is SYGVQD (reference sequence). Trimming stripped 8 bases from V and 1 base from J, with 15 bases between. This CDR3 region has 14 residues. CDR3 amino acids: CASGPGGTSYEQYF. In nucleotides, the CDR3 is TGCGCCAGCGGCCCAGGTGGGACATCCTACGAGCAGTACTTC.

The rearrangement joins TRBV21-1 to TRBJ2-7; no DNA check was done on the table's D call, TRBD1. TRBV21-1 is flagged as a pseudogene. CDR3 length equals 17 residues. The CDR3 region has the DNA TGTGCCAGCAGCATTAGATCCCGACAGACAAAAGCCTACGAGCAGTACTTC. Translating gives CASSIRSRQTKAYEQYF.

The V and J genes are TRBV27 and TRBJ2-3, with TRBD1 matching over 9 bases. Germline V gene data show CDR1 as MNHEY and CDR2 as SMNVEV (reference sequence). The V and J ends lost 6 bases and 3 bases, in that order; junction bases with no gene match: 4. The CDR3 spans 14 residues. The CDR3 is CASSDRGRTDTQYF. The DNA for the CDR3 is TGTGCCAGCAGCGACAGGGGGAGGACAGATACGCAGTATTTT.

CDR3 sequence reads: CASSPGPEQYF. CDR3 bases: TGTGCCAGCTCACCTGGCCCTGAGCAGTACTTC. This sequence joins TRBV18 and TRBJ2-7, with D unclear. V was trimmed by 3 bases and J by 7 bases, leaving 7 bases between them. Germline lookup yields CDR1 KGHSH and CDR2 LQKENI. This CDR3 has 11 residues.